Reported below is one T cell receptor beta chain. This CDR3 is built from 13 residues. Germline CDR1 reads MNHEY; CDR2 reads SVGAGI. V lost 6 bases and J lost 7; bases outside the gene matches: 8. This sample was included in a study of cytomegalovirus exposure and HLA in healthy donors. PCR was performed using 60 Vbeta and 13 Jbeta primers. Libraries were prepared by immunoSEQ multiplex PCR; TCRdb keeps only in-frame clonotypes and omits some of them. The sample consists of over 200,000 clones, around 88% of them appearing once. Sequencing was done on a sample of PBMCs. The rearrangement joins TRBV6-5 to TRBJ1-2; 7 nucleotides align to TRBD1. The source is a woman aged 18-35 years in good health and CMV-seronegative. The DNA of the CDR3 is TGTGCCAGCAGAAACGACAGGGTGACTGGCTACACCTTC. Its translation is CASRNDRVTGYTF.